This T cell receptor beta chain is drawn from a study of blood T cell repertoires in COVID-19. Overall study: Whether acute or convalescent, the COVID-19 samples came from the United States, Italy and Spain. PBMCs, B-cell-depleted T cells, or T cells were the source of the cDNA or gDNA that made up the material.

The sample holds one count of this clone. Germline CDR1 is LGHDT and CDR2 is YNNKEL (reference sequence). This CDR3 contains 14 residues. V shed 2 bases and J shed 8 bases, with 15 bases lying between them. Methods used by the authors: For nucleated cells, counts were estimated from reference gene primer amplification. TCRdb's table, derived via immunoSEQ multiplex PCR, lists solely in-frame clones and lacks some. The DNA was the basis for D and trimming; V, J and clone size are from that table. The sample has roughly 260,000 clones; approximately 86% are singletons. This TCR was recovered from a woman between 50 and 59 years old who had recovered from COVID-19. What was sequenced was peripheral blood. This chain uses TRBV3-1 (or the pseudogene TRBV3-2) with TRBJ1-2; D is unresolved. The CDR3: CASSQLSSGDGYTF. The CDR3, as DNA: TGTGCCAGCAGCCAACTGTCGTCGGGTGACGGCTACACCTTC.